Only a few counts were recorded for the clone carrying this T cell receptor beta chain. This specimen belongs to a study of cytomegalovirus exposure and HLA in healthy donors. PCR amplification relied on 60 Vbeta primers (plus 13 Jbeta primers). The repertoire was sequenced with immunoSEQ multiplex PCR; TCRdb's copy has only in-frame clones and lacks some. Among around 130,000 clones listed, around 67% were seen once. The receptor was derived from a woman in her thirties or forties in good health and CMV-seropositive. Sequencing was carried out using PBMCs.

The CDR3 nucleotides read TGTGCCAGCAGCCAAGGGTCCGGGACTAGCACAGATACGCAGTATTTT. The encoded protein is CASSQGSGTSTDTQYF. The rearrangement links TRBV4-2 to TRBJ2-3; tentative D call: TRBD2 (6 bases). Trimming pared 1 base from V and 0 bases from J, leaving 11 bases between. Germline CDR1 and CDR2: LGHNA and YNFKEQ. There are 16 residues in the CDR3.